One and the same sample provided the 21 T cell receptor beta chains below, sequenced in a study of blood T cells in healthy people across ages. Using a J-beta primer mix together with a sample-barcoded 5' primer, a second PCR was run for about 6 to 11 cycles. MiXCR, run by TCRdb on the 5' RACE reads, gives a single entry per CDR3 protein. Found here are 850,000 to 1,000,000 distinct CDR3 sequences, just over 50% of them singletons; the top ten hold over 20%. The sample comprised blood. These receptor sequences come from a woman aged 60 to 75 in good health.

The chain has TRBV20-1 and TRBJ2-3; tentatively, D is TRBD1 (6 bases). V was pared by 3 bases and J by 6 bases, with 22 bases between. The CDR3 is 16 residues long. The germline CDR1 and CDR2 sequences are DFQATT and SNEGSKA (reference sequence). CDR3 coding DNA: TGCAGTGCTAGGATGCCAGGGGATTTGAGCAGGGATACGCAGTATTTT. Amino acids: CSARMPGDLSRDTQYF.

The chain carries TRBV7-2 and TRBJ2-1; D is ambiguous. Germline lookup yields CDR1 SGHTA and CDR2 FQGNSA. Trimming took off 8 bases at V and 4 bases at J, with 21 bases between the two ends. CDR3 length: 16 amino acids. Written as DNA, the CDR3 is TGTGCCAGCGGCACCACATCATTCATGTCGTACAATGAGCAGTTCTTC. This codes for CASGTTSFMSYNEQFF. Together with reference TRBV7-2 and TRBJ2-1, the CDR3 gives the full variable domain: GAGVSQSPSNKVTEKGKDVELRCDPISGHTALYWYRQSLGQGLEFLIYFQGNSAPDKSGLPSDRFSAERTGGSVSTLTIQRTQQEDSAVYLCASGTTSFMSYNEQFFGPGTRLTVL.

The chain recombines TRBV6-2 or TRBV6-3 with TRBJ1-3; TRBD1 is a possible D gene (6 bases). The V and J ends lost 2 bases and 0 bases respectively, with 11 bases between them. This CDR3 is built from 16 residues. The germline CDR1 and CDR2 sequences are MNHEY and SVGEGT. The CDR3 coding sequence is TGTGCCAGCAGTTACACAGGACAGCGCTCTGGAAACACCATATATTTT. It yields the protein CASSYTGQRSGNTIYF.

This chain uses TRBV7-9 with TRBJ1-2; no reliable D call. CDR1 is SEHNR and CDR2 is FQNEAQ in the germline V gene (reference sequence). Trimming took off 1 base at V and 0 bases at J, with 9 bases between the two ends. The CDR3 is 15 amino acids. The CDR3 protein is CASSLVVRANYGYTF. Here the CDR3 DNA reads TGTGCCAGCAGCTTAGTTGTCAGAGCTAACTATGGCTACACCTTC.

In this sample, this clonotype turned up a few times. The chain links TRBV5-1 to TRBJ1-5; TRBD1 aligns across 7 bases. Looked up from germline, CDR1 is SGHRS and CDR2 is YFSETQ. J gave up 3 bases and V 4 bases, and 7 bases lay outside the gene matches. This CDR3 has 15 residues. CDR3 region: CASSTTGTPNQPQHF. CDR3 DNA sequence: TGCGCCAGCAGCACGACAGGGACCCCCAATCAGCCCCAGCATTTT.

The gene calls are TRBV6-1 and TRBJ1-5, with D possibly being TRBD1 (6 bases). Germline V gene data show CDR1 as MNHNS and CDR2 as SASEGT. The CDR3 loop spans 15 amino acids. Trimming removed 2 bases at V and 6 bases at J, with 14 bases between. CDR3 sequence reads: CASSEFWDMTQPQHF. The CDR3 DNA reads as TGTGCCAGCAGTGAATTTTGGGACATGACTCAGCCCCAGCATTTT.

DNA of the CDR3: TGCAGCGTTGAACTCGCATTAAGCACCACTGAAGCTTTCTTT. Translating gives CSVELALSTTEAFF. The gene calls are TRBV29-1 and TRBJ1-1; no reliable D call. Germline-derived CDR1 and CDR2 are SQVTM and ANQGSEA. V dropped 2 bases and J dropped 4 bases, with 14 bases sitting between them. CDR3 length: 14 amino acids. The full variable domain, with the rest looked up from reference TRBV29-1 and TRBJ1-1, is SAVISQKPSRDICQRGTSLTIQCQVDSQVTMMFWYRQQPGQSLTLIATANQGSEATYESGFVIDKFPISRPNLTFSTLTVSNMSPEDSSIYLCSVELALSTTEAFFGQGTRLTVV.

This chain joins TRBV15 and TRBJ2-6; the D is unclear. Germline-derived CDR1 and CDR2 are LNHNV and YYDKDF (reference sequence). The CDR3 has 15 amino acids. Trimming took off 3 bases at V and 1 base at J, with 7 bases between the two ends. CDR3 coding DNA: TGTGCCACCAGCAGGCCCGTATCTGGGGCCAACGTCCTGACTTTC. It codes for CATSRPVSGANVLTF.

The chain is built from TRBV20-1 and TRBJ2-3; 9 positions match TRBD2. J gave up 4 bases and V 6 bases, and 5 bases lay outside the gene matches. Germline V gene data show CDR1 as DFQATT and CDR2 as SNEGSKA (reference sequence). The CDR3 is 13 residues long. The CDR3 DNA reads as TGCAGTGCCGAAGGCGGGAGGGCAGATACGCAGTATTTT. This sequence encodes CSAEGGRADTQYF.

The chain is built from TRBV29-1 and TRBJ2-1; D may be TRBD2 (5 bases). Germline CDR1 is SQVTM and CDR2 is ANQGSEA. This CDR3 is 14 amino acids long. Trimming removed 4 bases at V and 4 bases at J, with 14 bases between. This CDR3 reads CSVAPGKSYNEQFF. The CDR3 DNA reads TGCAGCGTTGCTCCGGGGAAGTCTTACAATGAGCAGTTCTTC.

V usage is TRBV3-1 and J usage is TRBJ1-2, with D perhaps matching TRBD1 (6 bases). This CDR3 has 16 amino acids. The V and J ends lost 4 bases and 1 base respectively, with 16 bases between them. In germline, CDR1 is LGHDT, CDR2 YNNKEL (reference sequence). The CDR3 DNA reads as TGTGCCAGCAGCCCGCCGGAGGGGGGGTTTAACTATGGCTACACCTTC. Its protein product is CASSPPEGGFNYGYTF.

The chain combines TRBV6-2 or TRBV6-3 with TRBJ2-7; tentative D call: TRBD2 (6 bases). V lost 1 base and J 1 base, leaving 14 bases between the germline ends. The CDR3 is made up of 16 amino acids. From germline, CDR1 is MNHEY and CDR2 SVGEGT. CDR3 sequence: CASSYWVGSTSYEQYF. DNA of the CDR3: TGTGCCAGCAGTTACTGGGTCGGGAGTACGTCCTACGAGCAGTACTTC.

The genes are TRBV15 and TRBJ1-2; possible D gene TRBD1, 5 bases. Trimming shortened V by 5 bases and J by 7 bases, and 14 bases separated the two germline ends. This CDR3 contains 13 residues. The germline gives CDR1 LNHNV, CDR2 YYDKDF (reference sequence). The CDR3 sequence: CATSPEGWGGYTF. Written as DNA, the CDR3 is TGTGCCACCAGCCCCGAGGGGTGGGGTGGCTACACCTTC.

This clonotype was found a few times. The chain links TRBV19 to TRBJ2-3; D ambiguous. The CDR3 spans 16 residues. Deletions cut 2 bases from V and 4 bases from J, with 16 bases between. Germline V CDR1 and CDR2: LNHDA, SQIVND (reference sequence). The CDR3 bases are TGTGCCAGTAGTATACGTGGCAGAACGGCGGCAGATACGCAGTATTTT. Protein sequence: CASSIRGRTAADTQYF. Using reference TRBV19 and TRBJ2-3 for the parts outside the CDR3, the full variable domain is DGGITQSPKYLFRKEGQNVTLSCEQNLNHDAMYWYRQDPGQGLRLIYYSQIVNDFQKGDIAEGYSVSREKKESFPLTVTSAQKNPTAFYLCASSIRGRTAADTQYFGPGTRLTVL.

This sequence joins TRBV7-2 and TRBJ2-6, with 11 bases aligning to TRBD2. The V gene's germline CDR1 is SGHTA and CDR2 FQGNSA. This CDR3 has 19 amino acids. V was clipped by 5 bases and J by 0 bases; unmatched bases: 9. CDR3 DNA: TGTGCCAGCAGCCTGAAGACTAGCGGGATCCTCTCTGGGGCCAACGTCCTGACTTTC. Translating it yields CASSLKTSGILSGANVLTF.

The rearrangement joins TRBV28 to TRBJ1-2, with TRBD1 identical over 7 bases. The CDR3 is 15 residues long. V dropped 2 bases and J dropped 5; count of bases not matched to a gene: 8. The germline CDR1 and CDR2 sequences are MDHEN and SYDVKM. CDR3 in DNA: TGTGCCAGCAGTTTAGAAGGGGGCACCGATTATGGCTACACCTTC. It encodes CASSLEGGTDYGYTF.

As to this clonotype: A clone one base away is much larger, so this may be a read error. V usage is TRBV4-2 and J usage is TRBJ2-6, with D perhaps matching TRBD1 (5 bases). Looked up from germline, CDR1 is LGHNA and CDR2 is YNFKEQ. The CDR3 loop spans 15 amino acids. Here the CDR3 reads CASSQGVQGANALTF. The CDR3 region has the DNA TGTGCCAGCAGCCAAGGAGTGCAAGGGGCCAACGCCCTGACTTTC.

The CDR3: CASSYRLAGGEDKETQYF. CDR3 coding DNA: TGTGCCAGCAGTTACAGGCTAGCGGGAGGGGAGGATAAAGAGACCCAGTACTTC. V usage is TRBV6-5 and J usage is TRBJ2-5; 12 bases match TRBD2. Germline V gene data show CDR1 as MNHEY and CDR2 as SVGAGI. The CDR3 contains 18 residues. Unmatched junction bases numbered 10, after V lost 2 bases and J lost 3 bases.

The chain has TRBV28 and TRBJ2-1; 10 bases map to TRBD2. The J call may be in error: the DNA end matches TRBJ2-7 better. CDR3 length equals 14 residues. Germline V gene lookup returns CDR1 MDHEN and CDR2 SYDVKM. CDR3 protein: CASIRLAGYNEQYF. CDR3 coding DNA: TGTGCCAGCATTAGACTAGCGGGCTACAATGAGCAGTACTTC.

The V and J genes are TRBV29-1 and TRBJ2-5; D remains unclear. The CDR3 is made up of 14 amino acids. The V end lost 6 bases, the J end lost 11 bases, and 25 bases lay between the germline ends. Germline loops: CDR1 SQVTM, CDR2 ANQGSEA. The CDR3 DNA reads TGCAGCGTCTCGACAAAGCCGGATTTACAAGAGCAGTACTTC. As protein: CSVSTKPDLQEQYF.

This clonotype came up many times. The CDR3 DNA reads TGTGCCAGCAGTGAAAAGTCTCCGGTGAGAGAGCAGTACTTC. Protein sequence: CASSEKSPVREQYF. The chain is built from TRBV2 and TRBJ2-7; D gene uncertain. CDR1 and CDR2 (germline): SNHLY, FYNNEI. V gave up 2 bases and J gave up 7 bases, with 15 bases separating them. The CDR3 contains 14 residues.